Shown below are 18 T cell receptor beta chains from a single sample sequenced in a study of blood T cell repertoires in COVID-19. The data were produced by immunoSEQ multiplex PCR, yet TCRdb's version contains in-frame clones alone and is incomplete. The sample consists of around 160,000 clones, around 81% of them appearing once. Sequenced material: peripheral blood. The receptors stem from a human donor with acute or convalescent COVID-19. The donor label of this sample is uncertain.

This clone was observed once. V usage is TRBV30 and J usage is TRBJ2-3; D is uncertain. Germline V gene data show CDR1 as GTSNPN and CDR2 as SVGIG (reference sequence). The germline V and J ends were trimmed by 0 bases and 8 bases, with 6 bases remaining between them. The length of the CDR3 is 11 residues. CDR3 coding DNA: TGTGCCTGGAGTGTACAGACTACGCAGTATTTT. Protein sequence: CAWSVQTTQYF.

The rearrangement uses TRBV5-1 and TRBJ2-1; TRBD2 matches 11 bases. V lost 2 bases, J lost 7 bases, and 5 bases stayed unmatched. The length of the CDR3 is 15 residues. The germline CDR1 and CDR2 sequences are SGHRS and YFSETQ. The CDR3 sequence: CASSFLAGGGNEQFF. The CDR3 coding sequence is TGCGCCAGCAGCTTCCTAGCGGGGGGTGGGAATGAGCAGTTCTTC.

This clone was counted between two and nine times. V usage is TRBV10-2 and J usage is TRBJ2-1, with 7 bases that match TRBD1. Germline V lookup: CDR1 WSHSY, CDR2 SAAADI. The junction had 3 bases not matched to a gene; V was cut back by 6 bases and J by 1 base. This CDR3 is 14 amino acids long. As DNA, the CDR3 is TGCGCCAGCAGCGGGACAGCTTCCTACAATGAGCAGTTCTTC. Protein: CASSGTASYNEQFF.

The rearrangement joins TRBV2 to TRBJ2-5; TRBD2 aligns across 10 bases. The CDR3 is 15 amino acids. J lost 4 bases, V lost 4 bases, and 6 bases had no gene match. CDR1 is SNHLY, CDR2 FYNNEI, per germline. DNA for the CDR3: TGTGCCAGCAGTGTTAGCGGGGGGAGGGGAGAGACCCAGTACTTC. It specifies CASSVSGGRGETQYF.

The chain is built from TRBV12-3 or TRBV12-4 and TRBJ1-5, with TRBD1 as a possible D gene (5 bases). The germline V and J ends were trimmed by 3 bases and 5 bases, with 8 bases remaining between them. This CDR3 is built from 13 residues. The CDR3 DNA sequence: TGTGCCAGCAGTTTCAGGGCTCATCAGCCCCAGCATTTT. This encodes CASSFRAHQPQHF.

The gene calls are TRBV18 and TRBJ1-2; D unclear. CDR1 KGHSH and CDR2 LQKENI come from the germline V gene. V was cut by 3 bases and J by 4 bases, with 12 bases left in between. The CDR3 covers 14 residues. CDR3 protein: CASSPDTNGYGYTF. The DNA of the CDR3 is TGTGCCAGCTCACCTGACACGAACGGCTATGGCTACACCTTC.

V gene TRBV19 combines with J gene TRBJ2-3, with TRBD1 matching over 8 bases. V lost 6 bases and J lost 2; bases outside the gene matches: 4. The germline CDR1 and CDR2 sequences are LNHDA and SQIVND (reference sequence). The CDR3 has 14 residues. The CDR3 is CASSRTGYTDTQYF. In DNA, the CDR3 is TGTGCCAGTAGCCGGACAGGGTACACAGATACGCAGTATTTT.

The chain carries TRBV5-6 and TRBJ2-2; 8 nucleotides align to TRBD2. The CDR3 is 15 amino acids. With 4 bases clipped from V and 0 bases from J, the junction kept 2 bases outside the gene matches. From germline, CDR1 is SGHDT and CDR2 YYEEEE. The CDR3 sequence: CASSRTSPNTGELFF. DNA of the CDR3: TGTGCCAGCAGCCGGACTAGCCCGAACACCGGGGAGCTGTTTTTT.

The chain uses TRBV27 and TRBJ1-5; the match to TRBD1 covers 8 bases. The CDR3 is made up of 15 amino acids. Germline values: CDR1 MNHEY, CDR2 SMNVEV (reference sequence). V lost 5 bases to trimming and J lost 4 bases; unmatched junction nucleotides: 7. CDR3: CASSPGQGRNQPQHF. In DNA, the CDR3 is TGTGCCAGCAGTCCCGGACAGGGTCGAAATCAGCCCCAGCATTTT.

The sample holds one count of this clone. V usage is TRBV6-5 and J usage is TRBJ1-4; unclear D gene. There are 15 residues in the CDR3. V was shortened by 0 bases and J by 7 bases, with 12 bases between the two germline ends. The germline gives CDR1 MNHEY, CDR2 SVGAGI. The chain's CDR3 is CASSYSWSSGEKLFF. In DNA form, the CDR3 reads TGTGCCAGCAGTTACTCATGGTCCTCGGGTGAAAAACTGTTTTTT.

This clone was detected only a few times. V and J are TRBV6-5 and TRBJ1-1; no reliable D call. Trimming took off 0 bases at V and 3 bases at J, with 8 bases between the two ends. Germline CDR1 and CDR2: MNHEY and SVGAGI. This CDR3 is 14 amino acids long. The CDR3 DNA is TGTGCCAGCAGTTACTCGTGGCTGGACACTGAAGCTTTCTTT. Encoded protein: CASSYSWLDTEAFF.

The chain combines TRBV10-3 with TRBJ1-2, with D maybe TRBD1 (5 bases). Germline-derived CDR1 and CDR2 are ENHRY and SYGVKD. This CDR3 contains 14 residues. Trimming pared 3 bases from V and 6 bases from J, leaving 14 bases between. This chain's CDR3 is CAISDSGGMDGYTF. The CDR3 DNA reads TGTGCCATCAGTGACTCGGGGGGAATGGATGGCTACACCTTC.

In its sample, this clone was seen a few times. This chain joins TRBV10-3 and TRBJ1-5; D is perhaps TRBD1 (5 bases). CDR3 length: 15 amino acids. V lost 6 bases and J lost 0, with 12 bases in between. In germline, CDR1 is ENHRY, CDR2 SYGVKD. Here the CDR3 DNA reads TGTGCCATCAGCCAGACAGAATTTAGCAATCAGCCCCAGCATTTT. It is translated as CAISQTEFSNQPQHF.

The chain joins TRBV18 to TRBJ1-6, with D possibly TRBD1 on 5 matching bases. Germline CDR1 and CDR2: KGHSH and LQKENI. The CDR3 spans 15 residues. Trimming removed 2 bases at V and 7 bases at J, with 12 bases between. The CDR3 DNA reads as TGTGCCAGCTCACCAAGGAGGGACGGGAATTCACCCCTCCACTTT. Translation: CASSPRRDGNSPLHF.

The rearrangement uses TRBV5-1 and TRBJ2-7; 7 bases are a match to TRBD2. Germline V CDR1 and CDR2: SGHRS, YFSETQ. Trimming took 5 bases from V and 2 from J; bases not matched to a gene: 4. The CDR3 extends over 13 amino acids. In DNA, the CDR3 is TGCGCCAGCAGTGATGGGGGGGCCTACGAGCAGTACTTC. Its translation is CASSDGGAYEQYF.

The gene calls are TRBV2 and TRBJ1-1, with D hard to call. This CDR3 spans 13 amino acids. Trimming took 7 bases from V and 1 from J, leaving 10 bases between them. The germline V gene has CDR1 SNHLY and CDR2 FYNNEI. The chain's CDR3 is CASIPVPNTEAFF. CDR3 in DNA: TGTGCCAGCATTCCCGTCCCGAACACTGAAGCTTTCTTT.

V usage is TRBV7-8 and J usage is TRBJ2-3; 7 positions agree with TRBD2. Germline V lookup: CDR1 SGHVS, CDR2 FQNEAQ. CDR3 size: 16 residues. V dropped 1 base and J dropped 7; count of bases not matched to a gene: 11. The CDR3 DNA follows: TGTGCCAGCAGCTTAGAGACCAGGGACTATATCAATACGCAGTATTTT. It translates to CASSLETRDYINTQYF. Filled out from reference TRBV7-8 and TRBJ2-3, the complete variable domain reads GAGVSQSPRYKVAKRGQDVALRCDPISGHVSLFWYQQALGQGPEFLTYFQNEAQLDKSGLPSDRFFAERPEGSVSTLKIQRTQQEDSAVYLCASSLETRDYINTQYFGPGTRLTVL.

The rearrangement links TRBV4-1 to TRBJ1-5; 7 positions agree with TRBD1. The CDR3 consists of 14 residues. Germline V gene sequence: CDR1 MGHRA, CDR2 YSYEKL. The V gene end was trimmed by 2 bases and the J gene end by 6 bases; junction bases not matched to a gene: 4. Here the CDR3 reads CASSQIGGTQPQHF. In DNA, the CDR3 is TGCGCCAGCAGCCAAATAGGGGGCACTCAGCCCCAGCATTTT.